This TCR beta chain was observed in a study of T cells in tumors after PD-1 blockade. Sequencing was performed with immunoSEQ multiplex PCR; in TCRdb, only in-frame clones are kept and a portion is missing. This sample has about 47,000 clones, with just under 80% found just once. A remark on this clone: Its antigen remains unidentified.

Study results and caveats: Some novel exhausted tumor clones appeared in pre-treatment blood, suggesting peripheral recruitment.

This clonotype was sampled from a human donor with basal cell carcinoma. The sequenced sample was PBMCs, obtained before anti-PD-1 treatment.

CDR3 coding DNA: TGTGCCAGCTCACCACGGCAGGGGCCAGGGGAGACCCAGTACTTC. It translates to CASSPRQGPGETQYF. The genes are TRBV18 and TRBJ2-5; perhaps TRBD1 as D (6 bases). CDR1 and CDR2 from the germline V gene are KGHSH and LQKENI. V lost 1 base and J lost 5, with 14 bases in between. CDR3 length: 15 amino acids.